The clone carrying this TCR beta chain turned up a few times. Its antigen is not known. No donor was unhealthy or non-Caucasian. The CDR3 is 14 residues long. CDR1 SGHRS and CDR2 YFSETQ come from the germline V gene. The V gene lost 2 bases and the J gene lost 5 bases, with 10 bases spanning the gap. Template switching added a universal primer site, and cDNA bore unique molecular identifiers. TCRdb re-called the 5' RACE reads through MiXCR, storing one row per CDR3 protein. The table has approximately 1.8 million distinct CDR3 sequences, around a third seen once. The sample comes from a study of identical twins. Study-level points and caveats: The more abundant beta clonotypes in cord blood had fewer insertions, and memory repertoires did not show this.

The TCR was taken from a newborn girl in good health. The rearrangement joins TRBV5-1 to TRBJ1-4, with no clear D. Sequencing input: cord blood. CDR3 coding DNA: TGCGCCAGCAGCTTTGACGGCTACAATGAAAAACTGTTTTTT. Translated: CASSFDGYNEKLFF.